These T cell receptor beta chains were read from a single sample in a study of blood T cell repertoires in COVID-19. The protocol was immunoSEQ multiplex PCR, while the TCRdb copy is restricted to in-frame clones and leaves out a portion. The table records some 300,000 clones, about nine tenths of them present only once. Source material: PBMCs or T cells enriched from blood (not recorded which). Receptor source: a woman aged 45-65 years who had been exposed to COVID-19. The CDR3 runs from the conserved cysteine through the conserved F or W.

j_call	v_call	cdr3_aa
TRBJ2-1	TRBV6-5	CASRQGLSSYNEQFF
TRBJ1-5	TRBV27	CASSPTGTVRLEPQHF
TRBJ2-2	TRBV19	CASSIGGGGGTGELFF
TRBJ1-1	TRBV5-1	CASSSGGGNTEAFF
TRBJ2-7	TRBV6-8	CASSYPLYEQYF
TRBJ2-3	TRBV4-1	CASSTEVSGGQPPSTDTQYF
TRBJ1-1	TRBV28	CASSPIGGGGTKAFF
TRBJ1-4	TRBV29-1	CSVEDRQGNEKLFF
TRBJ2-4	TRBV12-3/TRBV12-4	CASSRGSKNIQYF
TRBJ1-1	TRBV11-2	CASSFGQGMNTEAFF
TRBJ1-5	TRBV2	CASSERLTWRDQPQHF
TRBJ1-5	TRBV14	CASSLGGGNQPQHF
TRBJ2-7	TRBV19	CASSPGGGLYEQYF
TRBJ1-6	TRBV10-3	CAFLGRTNSPLHF
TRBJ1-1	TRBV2	CASSETANRITEAFF
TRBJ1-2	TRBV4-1	CASSQGGGGYGYTF
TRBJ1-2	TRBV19	CASSEGAGLGYTF
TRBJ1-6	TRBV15	CATSGQFLNSPLHF
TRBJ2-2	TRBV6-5	CASRTPPNTGELFF
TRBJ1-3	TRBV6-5	CASSRGRSGNTIYF
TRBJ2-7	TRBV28	CASSLPSYEQYF
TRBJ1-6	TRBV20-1	CSASSGDRSYNSPLHF
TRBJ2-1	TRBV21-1	CASSKCGNPGSYNEQFF
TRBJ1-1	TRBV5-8	CASSLAGGETLGEAFF
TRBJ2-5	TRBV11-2	CASSLGLGGADSSGETQYF
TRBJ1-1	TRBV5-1	CASSGDRGGVAFF
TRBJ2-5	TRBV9	CASSVEGSGRQETQYF
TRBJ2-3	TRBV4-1	CASSHMTGASTDTQYF
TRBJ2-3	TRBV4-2	CASSRENTQYF
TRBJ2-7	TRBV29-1	CSVGSTGTNYEQYF
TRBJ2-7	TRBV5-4	CASSLQGGYEQYF
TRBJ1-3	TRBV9	CASSVDAGGNTIYF
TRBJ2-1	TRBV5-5	CASSKLDRGHEQFF
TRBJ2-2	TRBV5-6	CASSPPGRGEVGELFF
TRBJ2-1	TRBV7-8	CASSLGGGGSGYNEQFF
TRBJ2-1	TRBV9	CASSVELSSYNEQFF
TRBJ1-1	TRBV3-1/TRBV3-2	CASSRGDRWMNTEAFF
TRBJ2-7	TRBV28	CASSLGGTVSPYEQYF
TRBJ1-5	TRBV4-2	CASADTKTGNSNQPQHF
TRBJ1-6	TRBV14	CASSQHPTLSDRTENSPLHF
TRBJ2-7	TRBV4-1	CASSQNYKNYEQYF
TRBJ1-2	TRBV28	CASSLLLTALYGYTF
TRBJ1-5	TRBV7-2	CASSLWGGGNQPQHF
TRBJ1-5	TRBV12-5	CASSKNQPQHF
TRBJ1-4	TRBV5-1	CASSLGTGGAPEKLFF
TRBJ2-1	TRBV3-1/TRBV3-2	CASSQDRAWGLNEQFF
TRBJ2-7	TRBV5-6	CASSPCGGGDEQYF
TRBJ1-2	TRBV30	CAWRTGAFLGYTF
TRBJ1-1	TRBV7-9	CASSFNSVRNTEAFF
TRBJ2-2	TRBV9	CPSSVVVRGGAGELFF
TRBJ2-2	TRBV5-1	CASSLAQGNTGELFF
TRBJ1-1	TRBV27	CASSLSDKLNTEAFF